The entry below describes one T cell receptor (beta chain). The CDR3 is cut off 3 residues early in the read; its end comes from the germline J gene. Dot-blot hybridization genotyped cervical HPV amplified with MY09/MY11 PCR. The sample belongs to a study of T cells in women clearing cervical HPV infection. This CDR3 is 15 amino acids long. The ends lost 4 bases at V and 6 bases at J; junction bases unmatched: 9. From germline, CDR1 is LNHDA and CDR2 SQIVND (reference sequence). Repertoires were generated with immunoSEQ multiplex PCR, while TCRdb's copy carries only in-frame clones and drops some. The table counts around 13,000 clones; roughly 20% lies in the top ten.

V usage is TRBV19 and J usage is TRBJ1-5; 7 nucleotides align to TRBD1. The sequencing input was blood buffy coat. The receptor comes from a woman between 18 and 69 years old with a cervical HPV16 infection that either progressed to CIN3+ or cleared (not recorded which). The part of the CDR3 DNA that was read is TGTGCCAGTAGTAACCCCAGACAGGGAAGTCAGCCC. This encodes CASSNPRQGSQP. The whole CDR3 protein is CASSNPRQGSQPQHF. The full variable domain, with the rest looked up from reference TRBV19 and TRBJ1-5, is DGGITQSPKYLFRKEGQNVTLSCEQNLNHDAMYWYRQDPGQGLRLIYYSQIVNDFQKGDIAEGYSVSREKKESFPLTVTSAQKNPTAFYLCASSNPRQGSQPQHFGDGTRLSIL.